Below, one T cell receptor (beta chain) is given with its context. This sample is part of a study of blood T cell repertoires in COVID-19. Study at large: Sites in the United States, Italy and Spain provided acute and convalescent COVID-19 samples.

Researchers sorted participants into cohorts using their self-reported clinical history. Either two negative PCRs, clearance, or symptom resolution qualified Cohort 3 donors as recovered. This CDR3 has 16 residues. CDR1 and CDR2 from the germline V gene are SGHAT and FQNNGV. V lost 5 bases, J lost 0 bases, and 5 bases stayed unmatched. In the original workflow: Scientists estimated how many nucleated cells there were by amplifying reference gene primers. Some clones are missing from TCRdb's copy, which holds only in-frame ones; the method was immunoSEQ multiplex PCR. That table supplies the V and J calls and clone size; D and trimming were determined from the DNA. The sample yields some 400,000 clones, about 90% seen once.

The sample was PBMCs or T cells enriched from blood (not recorded which). This receptor was identified in a man aged 25-45 years who had recovered from COVID-19. This rearrangement joins TRBV11-2 to TRBJ2-5, with TRBD2 identical over 11 bases. CDR3 sequence reads: CASSARLAGYQETQYF. CDR3 DNA: TGTGCCAGCAGCGCCCGACTAGCGGGGTACCAAGAGACCCAGTACTTC.